These 5 T cell receptor beta chains were sequenced from one sample in a study of blood T cell repertoires in COVID-19. The data were produced by immunoSEQ multiplex PCR, yet TCRdb's version contains in-frame clones alone and is incomplete. Counted here are around 230,000 clones, around 85% occurring once; the ten biggest clones make up 5.1%. The specimen sequenced was peripheral blood. These receptors came from a man aged 50-60 years with COVID-19, enrolled during active disease.

This sequence joins TRBV5-1 and TRBJ2-7; D not certain. Trimming took off 4 bases at V and 0 bases at J, with 8 bases between the two ends. The CDR3 consists of 13 residues. CDR1 and CDR2 from the germline V gene are SGHRS and YFSETQ. CDR3 in DNA: TGCGCCAGCAGCGCGGCTAGCTCCTACGAGCAGTACTTC. Amino acids: CASSAASSYEQYF.

Only one count was recorded for this clone. The rearrangement uses TRBV4-2 and TRBJ2-1; D is unclear. The CDR3 loop spans 15 amino acids. Germline V gene sequence: CDR1 LGHNA, CDR2 YNFKEQ. With 3 bases removed from V and 4 bases from J, the gap between germline ends came to 13 bases. CDR3: CASSQLSAVYNEQFF. The CDR3 nucleotides read TGTGCCAGCAGCCAGCTAAGCGCGGTTTACAATGAGCAGTTCTTC.

This chain uses TRBV12-3 or TRBV12-4 with TRBJ1-2; a possible D gene is TRBD1 (6 bases). The CDR3 has 13 amino acids. Trimming cost V 8 bases and J 3 bases, with 13 bases left between them. CDR3 protein: CASGAGGHYGYTF. CDR3 coding DNA: TGTGCCAGCGGGGCGGGGGGCCACTATGGCTACACCTTC.

V is TRBV30 and J is TRBJ2-2, with unresolved D. The germline V gene encodes CDR1 GTSNPN and CDR2 SVGIG (reference sequence). The CDR3 has 14 residues. Trimming pared 4 bases from V and 2 bases from J, leaving 11 bases between. In nucleotides, the CDR3 is TGTGCCTGGACCCCAGGCCTCAACACCGGGGAGCTGTTTTTT. Translated: CAWTPGLNTGELFF.

J is TRBJ2-3 and V is TRBV27, with D hard to call. V was shortened by 3 bases and J by 0 bases, with 13 bases between the two germline ends. Germline assignment: CDR1 MNHEY and CDR2 SMNVEV (reference sequence). The CDR3 loop spans 16 amino acids. The CDR3 sequence is CASSFQTVSSTDTQYF. CDR3 DNA sequence: TGTGCCAGCAGTTTCCAAACAGTTTCTAGCACAGATACGCAGTATTTT.